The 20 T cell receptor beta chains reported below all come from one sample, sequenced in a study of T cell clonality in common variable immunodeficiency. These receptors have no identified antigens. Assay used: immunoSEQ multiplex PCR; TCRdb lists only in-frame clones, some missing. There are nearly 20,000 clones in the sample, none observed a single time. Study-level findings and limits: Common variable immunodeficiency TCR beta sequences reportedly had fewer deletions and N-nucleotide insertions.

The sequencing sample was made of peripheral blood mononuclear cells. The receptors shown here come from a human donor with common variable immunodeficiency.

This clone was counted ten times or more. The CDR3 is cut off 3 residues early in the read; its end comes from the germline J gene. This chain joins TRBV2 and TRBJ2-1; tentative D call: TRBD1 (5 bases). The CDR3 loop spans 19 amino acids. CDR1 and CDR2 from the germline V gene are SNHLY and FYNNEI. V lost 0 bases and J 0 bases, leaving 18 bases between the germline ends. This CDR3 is CASSEAPGWSVSSYNEQFF. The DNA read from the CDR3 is TGTGCCAGCAGTGAAGCCCCAGGGTGGTCGGTGAGCTCCTACAATGAG.

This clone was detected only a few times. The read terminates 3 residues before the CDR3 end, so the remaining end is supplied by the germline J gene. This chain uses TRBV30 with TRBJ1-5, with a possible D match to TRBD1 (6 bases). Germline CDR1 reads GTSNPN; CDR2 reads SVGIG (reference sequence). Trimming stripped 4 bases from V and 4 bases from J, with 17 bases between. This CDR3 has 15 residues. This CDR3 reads CAWTLSGTPNQPQHF. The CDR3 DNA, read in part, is TGTGCCTGGACACTCTCCGGGACACCAAATCAGCCC.

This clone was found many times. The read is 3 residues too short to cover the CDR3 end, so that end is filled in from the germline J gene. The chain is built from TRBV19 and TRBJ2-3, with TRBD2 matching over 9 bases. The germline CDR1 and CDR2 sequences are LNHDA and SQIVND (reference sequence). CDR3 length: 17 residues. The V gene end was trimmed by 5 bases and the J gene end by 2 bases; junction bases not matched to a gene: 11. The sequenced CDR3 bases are TGTGCCAGTAGTCCCCCCGGGACTAGCAGTTACACAGATACG. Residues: CASSPPGTSSYTDT. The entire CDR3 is CASSPPGTSSYTDTQYF. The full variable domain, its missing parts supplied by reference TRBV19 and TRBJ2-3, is DGGITQSPKYLFRKEGQNVTLSCEQNLNHDAMYWYRQDPGQGLRLIYYSQIVNDFQKGDIAEGYSVSREKKESFPLTVTSAQKNPTAFYLCASSPPGTSSYTDTQYFGPGTRLTVL.

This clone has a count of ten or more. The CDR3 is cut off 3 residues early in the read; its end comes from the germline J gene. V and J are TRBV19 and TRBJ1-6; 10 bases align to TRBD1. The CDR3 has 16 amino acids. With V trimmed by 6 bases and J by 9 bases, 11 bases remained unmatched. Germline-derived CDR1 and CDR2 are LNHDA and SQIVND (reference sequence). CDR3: CASSSQGQGKSSPLHF. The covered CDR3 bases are TGTGCCAGTAGCTCCCAGGGACAGGGGAAGAGTTCACCC.

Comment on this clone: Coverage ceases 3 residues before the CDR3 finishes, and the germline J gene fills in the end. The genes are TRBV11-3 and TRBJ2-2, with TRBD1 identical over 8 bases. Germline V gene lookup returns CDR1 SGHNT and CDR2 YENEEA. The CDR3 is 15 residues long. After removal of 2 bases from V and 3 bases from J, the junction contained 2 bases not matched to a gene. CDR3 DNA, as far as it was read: TGTGCCAGCAGCTTACAGGGGGCGGACACCGGGGAG. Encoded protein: CASSLQGADTGE. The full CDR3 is CASSLQGADTGELFF.

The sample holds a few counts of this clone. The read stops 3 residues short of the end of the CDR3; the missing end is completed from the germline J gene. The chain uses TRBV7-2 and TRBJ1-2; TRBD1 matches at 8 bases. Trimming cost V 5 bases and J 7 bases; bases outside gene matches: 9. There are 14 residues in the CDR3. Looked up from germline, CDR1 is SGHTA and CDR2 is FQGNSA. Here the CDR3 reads CASSPTTGAGGYTF. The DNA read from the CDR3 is TGTGCCAGCAGCCCTACGACAGGGGCTGGTGGC.

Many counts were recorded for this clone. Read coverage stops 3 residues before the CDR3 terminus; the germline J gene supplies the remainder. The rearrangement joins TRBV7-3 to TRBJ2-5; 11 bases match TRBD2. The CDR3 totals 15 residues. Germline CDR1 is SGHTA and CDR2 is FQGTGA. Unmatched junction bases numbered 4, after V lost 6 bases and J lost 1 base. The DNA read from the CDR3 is TGTGCCAGCAGGTCCGGGACTAGCGGCCAAGAGACC. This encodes CASRSGTSGQET. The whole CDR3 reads CASRSGTSGQETQYF.

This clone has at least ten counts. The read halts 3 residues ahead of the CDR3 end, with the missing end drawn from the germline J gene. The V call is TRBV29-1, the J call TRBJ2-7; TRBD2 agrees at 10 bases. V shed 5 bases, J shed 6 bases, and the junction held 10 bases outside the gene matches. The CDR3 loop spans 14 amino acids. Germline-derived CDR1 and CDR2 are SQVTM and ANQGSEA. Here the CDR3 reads CSVRLAGPEGEQYF. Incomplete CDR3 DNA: TGCAGCGTTCGACTAGCGGGCCCTGAGGGCGAG.

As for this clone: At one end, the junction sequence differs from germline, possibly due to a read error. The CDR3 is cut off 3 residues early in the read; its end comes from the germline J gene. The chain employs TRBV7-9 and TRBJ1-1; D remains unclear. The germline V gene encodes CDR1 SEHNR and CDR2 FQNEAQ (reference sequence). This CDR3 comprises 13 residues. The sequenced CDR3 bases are TGTTCCAGCAGCTGGCCGATGAACACTGAA. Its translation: CSSSWPMNTE. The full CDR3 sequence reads CSSSWPMNTEAFF.

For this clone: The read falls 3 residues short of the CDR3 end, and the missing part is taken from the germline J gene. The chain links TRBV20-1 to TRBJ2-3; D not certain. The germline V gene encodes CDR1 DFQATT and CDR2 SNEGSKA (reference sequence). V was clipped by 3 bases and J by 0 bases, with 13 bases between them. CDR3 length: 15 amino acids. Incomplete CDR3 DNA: TGCAGTGCTAGCCCAATCCAGTCTAGCACAGATACG. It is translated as CSASPIQSSTDT. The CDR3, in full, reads CSASPIQSSTDTQYF.

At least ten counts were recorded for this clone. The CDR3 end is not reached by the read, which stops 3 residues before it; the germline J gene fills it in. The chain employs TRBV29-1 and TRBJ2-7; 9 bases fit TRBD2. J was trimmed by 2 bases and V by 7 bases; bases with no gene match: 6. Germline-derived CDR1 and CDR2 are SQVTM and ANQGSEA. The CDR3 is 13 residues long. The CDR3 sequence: CSADAGGPYEQYF. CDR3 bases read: TGCAGCGCCGACGCGGGAGGGCCCTACGAG.

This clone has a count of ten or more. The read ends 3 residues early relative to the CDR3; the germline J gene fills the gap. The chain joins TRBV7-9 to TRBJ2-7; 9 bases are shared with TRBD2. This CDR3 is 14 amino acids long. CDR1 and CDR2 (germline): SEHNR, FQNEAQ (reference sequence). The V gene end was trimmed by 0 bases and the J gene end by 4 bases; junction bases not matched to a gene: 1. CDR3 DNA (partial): TGTGCCAGCAGCTTAGCTAGCGGGAGTTACGAG. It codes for CASSLASGSYE. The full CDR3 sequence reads CASSLASGSYEQYF.

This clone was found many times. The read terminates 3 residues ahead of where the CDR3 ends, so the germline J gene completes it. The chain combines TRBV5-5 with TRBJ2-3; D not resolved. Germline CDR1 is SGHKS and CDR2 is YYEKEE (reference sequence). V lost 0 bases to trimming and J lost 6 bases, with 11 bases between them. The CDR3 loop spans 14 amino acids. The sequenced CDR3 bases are TGTGCCAGCAGCTTGGGGTCAAGGGCGGATACG. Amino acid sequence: CASSLGSRADT. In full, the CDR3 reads CASSLGSRADTQYF.

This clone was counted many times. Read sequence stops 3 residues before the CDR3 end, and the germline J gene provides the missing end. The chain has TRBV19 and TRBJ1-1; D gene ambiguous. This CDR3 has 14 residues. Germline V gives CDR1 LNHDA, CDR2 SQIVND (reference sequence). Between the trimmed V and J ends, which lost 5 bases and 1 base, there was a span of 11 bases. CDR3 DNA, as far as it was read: TGTGCCAGTAGTTCCCGTTCAGGGAACACTGAA. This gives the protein CASSSRSGNTE. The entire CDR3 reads CASSSRSGNTEAFF.

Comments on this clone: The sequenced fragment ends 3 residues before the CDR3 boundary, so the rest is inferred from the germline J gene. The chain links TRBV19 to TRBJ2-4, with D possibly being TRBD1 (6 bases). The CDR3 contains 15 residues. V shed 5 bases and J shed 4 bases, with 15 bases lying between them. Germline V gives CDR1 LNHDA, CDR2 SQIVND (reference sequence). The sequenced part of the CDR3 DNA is TGTGCCAGTAGTTCCCCTCAGCAGGGGAAAAACATT. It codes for CASSSPQQGKNI. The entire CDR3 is CASSSPQQGKNIQYF.

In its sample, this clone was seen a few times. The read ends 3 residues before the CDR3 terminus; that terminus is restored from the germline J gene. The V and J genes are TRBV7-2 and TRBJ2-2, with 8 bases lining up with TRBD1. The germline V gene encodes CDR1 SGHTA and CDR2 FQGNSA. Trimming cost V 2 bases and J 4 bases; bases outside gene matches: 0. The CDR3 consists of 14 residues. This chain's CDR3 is CASSLQGATGELFF. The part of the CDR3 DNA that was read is TGTGCCAGCAGCTTACAGGGGGCCACCGGGGAG.

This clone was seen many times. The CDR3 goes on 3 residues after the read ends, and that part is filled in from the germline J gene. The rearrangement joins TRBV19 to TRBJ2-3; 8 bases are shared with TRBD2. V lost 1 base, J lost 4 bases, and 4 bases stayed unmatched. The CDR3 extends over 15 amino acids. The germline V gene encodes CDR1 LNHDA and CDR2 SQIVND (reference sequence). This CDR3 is CASSIGTSSADTQYF. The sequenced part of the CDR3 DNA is TGTGCCAGTAGTATAGGGACTAGCAGCGCAGATACG.

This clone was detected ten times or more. This CDR3 is CASSTAAGLDNYEQYF. The covered CDR3 bases are TGCGCCAGCAGCACCGCAGCGGGACTGGACAACTACGAG. The chain links TRBV5-1 to TRBJ2-7, with 7 bases matching TRBD2. The read falls 3 residues short of the CDR3 end, and the missing part is taken from the germline J gene. Per germline, CDR1 SGHRS and CDR2 YFSETQ. CDR3 length equals 16 residues. V trimming: 4 bases; J trimming: 3 bases; junction bases outside the gene matches: 13.

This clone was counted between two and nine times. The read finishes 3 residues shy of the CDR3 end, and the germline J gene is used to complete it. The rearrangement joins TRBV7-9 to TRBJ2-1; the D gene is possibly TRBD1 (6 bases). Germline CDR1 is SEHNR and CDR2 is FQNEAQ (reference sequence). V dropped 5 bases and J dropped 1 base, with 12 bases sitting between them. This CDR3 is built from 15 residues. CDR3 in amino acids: CASSPRRGSYNEQFF. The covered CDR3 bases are TGTGCCAGCAGCCCTCGCAGGGGTTCCTACAATGAG. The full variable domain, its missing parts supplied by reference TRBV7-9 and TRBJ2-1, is DTGVSQNPRHKITKRGQNVTFRCDPISEHNRLYWYRQTLGQGPEFLTYFQNEAQLEKSRLLSDRFSAERPKGSFSTLEIQRTEQGDSAMYLCASSPRRGSYNEQFFGPGTRLTVL.

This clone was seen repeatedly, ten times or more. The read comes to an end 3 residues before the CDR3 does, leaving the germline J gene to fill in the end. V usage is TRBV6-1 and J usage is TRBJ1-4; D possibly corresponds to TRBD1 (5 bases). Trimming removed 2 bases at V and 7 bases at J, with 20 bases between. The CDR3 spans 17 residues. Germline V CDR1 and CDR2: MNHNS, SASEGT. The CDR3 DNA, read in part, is TGTGCCAGCAGTGAAAAGGTTGAGGGGCGCGCGACTGAAAAA. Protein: CASSEKVEGRATEK. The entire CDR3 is CASSEKVEGRATEKLFF.